This TCR beta chain was observed in a study of CD8+ T cells in alopecia areata. Sequencing templates came from extracted RNA that was reverse transcribed into cDNA. Repertoires were generated with immunoSEQ multiplex PCR, while TCRdb's copy carries only in-frame clones and drops some. The sample yields some 170,000 clones, about 54% seen once. As for this clone: The antigen is undetermined.

The treatment denotes: oral pan-JAK inhibitor, 5-10 mg twice daily. Alopecia areata patients provided lesional scalp punch biopsies and peripheral blood. Study-level results: Scalp clonality, along with expanded CD8+ clones among the top 100, was significantly decreased by tofacitinib.

The material was CD4+ T cells sorted from blood, obtained between weeks 55 and 65, from a patient treated with tofacitinib. The receptor was isolated from a human donor with alopecia areata.

The CDR3 DNA follows: TGTGCCAGCAGGGAGGACAGTCGCAATTCACCCCTCCACTTT. Translated, it gives CASREDSRNSPLHF. The genes are TRBV2 and TRBJ1-6, with D possibly being TRBD1 (6 bases). The germline CDR1 and CDR2 sequences are SNHLY and FYNNEI. Trimming shortened V by 6 bases and J by 7 bases, and 13 bases separated the two germline ends. The CDR3 totals 14 residues.